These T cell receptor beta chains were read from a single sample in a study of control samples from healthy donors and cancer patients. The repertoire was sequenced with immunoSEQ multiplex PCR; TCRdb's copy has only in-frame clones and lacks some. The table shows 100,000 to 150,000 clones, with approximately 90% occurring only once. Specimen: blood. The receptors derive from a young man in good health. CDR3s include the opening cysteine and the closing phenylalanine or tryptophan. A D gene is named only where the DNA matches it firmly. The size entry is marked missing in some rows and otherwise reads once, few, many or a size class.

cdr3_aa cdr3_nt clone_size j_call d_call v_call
CASSTLDTSGNTIYF TGTGCCAGCAGCACCCTGGACACATCTGGAAACACCATATATTTT NA TRBJ1-3 NA TRBV5-6
CASSVGGGNEQPQHF TGTGCCAGCAGCGTAGGAGGGGGTAACGAACAGCCCCAGCATTTT NA TRBJ1-5 NA TRBV9
CASSLTGGSGELFF TGCGCCAGCAGTCTCACAGGGGGATCCGGGGAGCTGTTTTTT NA TRBJ2-2 TRBD1 TRBV5-1
CASSRDGKRADTQYF TGTGCCAGCTCACGGGACGGAAAAAGGGCAGATACGCAGTATTTT few TRBJ2-3 NA TRBV18
CASSGGYLGGAQPQHF TGTGCCAGCAGTGGGGGTTATTTAGGGGGGGCACAGCCCCAGCATTTT NA TRBJ1-5 NA TRBV6-1
CASSWGVGTEAFF TGTGCCAGCAGTTGGGGGGTCGGCACTGAAGCTTTCTTT NA TRBJ1-1 NA TRBV27
CASGMTVNYGYTF TGTGCCAGCGGGATGACAGTCAACTATGGCTACACCTTC NA TRBJ1-2 NA TRBV9
CASSQEGLAPTYEQYF TGCGCCAGCAGCCAAGAAGGACTAGCGCCTACCTACGAGCAGTACTTC NA TRBJ2-7 TRBD2 TRBV4-1
CASSGGQGAAEAFF TGCGCCAGCAGCGGAGGACAGGGGGCGGCTGAAGCTTTCTTT NA TRBJ1-1 TRBD1 TRBV5-1
CASSQNSGGNTEAFF TGTGCCAGCTCACAAAACAGTGGCGGAAACACTGAAGCTTTCTTT NA TRBJ1-1 NA TRBV18
CASSWTAAYEQYF TGTGCCAGCTCCTGGACAGCGGCCTACGAGCAGTACTTC NA TRBJ2-7 NA TRBV27
CASSFRENYGYTF TGCGCCAGCAGCTTCAGGGAAAACTATGGCTACACCTTC NA TRBJ1-2 NA TRBV5-1
CASSPLGTDTQYF TGCGCCAGCAGCCCACTTGGGACAGATACGCAGTATTTT NA TRBJ2-3 NA TRBV5-1
CASSLKGGNDRSNQPQHF TGTGCCAGCAGCTTGAAAGGAGGGAATGATAGGAGCAATCAGCCCCAGCATTTT NA TRBJ1-5 NA TRBV5-5
CASSLGGRTDTQYF TGCGCCAGCAGCTTAGGGGGGCGGACAGATACGCAGTATTTT NA TRBJ2-3 NA TRBV5-1
CASSFGAGGTDTQYF TGTGCCAGCAGTTTTGGAGCGGGGGGCACAGATACGCAGTATTTT NA TRBJ2-3 TRBD2 TRBV27
CASSTGQRLYGYTF TGCGCCAGCAGTACGGGACAGAGGCTCTATGGCTACACCTTC NA TRBJ1-2 TRBD1 TRBV5-1
CASSIDPPRSNQPQHF TGTGCCAGTAGTATAGACCCCCCGCGGTCGAATCAGCCCCAGCATTTT NA TRBJ1-5 NA TRBV19
CASSERAWTAMYF TGTGCCAGCAGTGAAAGGGCGTGGACAGCCATGTACTTC once TRBJ2-7 NA TRBV6-1
CASSESAQGIYSSYEQYF TGTGCCAGCAGTGAATCCGCACAGGGCATCTACAGCTCCTACGAGCAGTACTTC once TRBJ2-7 NA TRBV25-1
CASSLETGGNTIYF TGCGCCAGCAGCTTGGAGACAGGTGGAAACACCATATATTTT NA TRBJ1-3 NA TRBV5-1
CASSRGTGREKLFF TGTGCCAGCAGCCGCGGGACAGGGAGGGAAAAACTGTTTTTT few TRBJ1-4 TRBD1 TRBV3-1/TRBV3-2
CAWSRGGGQGNTIYF TGTGCCTGGAGTCGCGGCGGGGGGCAAGGAAACACCATATATTTT NA TRBJ1-3 NA TRBV30
CASSLGQYNEQFF TGTGCCAGCAGCTTGGGGCAGTACAATGAGCAGTTCTTC NA TRBJ2-1 NA TRBV7-9
CAWSVGFRNTEAFF TGTGCCTGGAGTGTAGGCTTCAGGAACACTGAAGCTTTCTTT NA TRBJ1-1 NA TRBV30
CAWSVRYSYEQYF TGTGCCTGGAGTGTACGGTACTCCTACGAGCAGTACTTC NA TRBJ2-7 NA TRBV30
CASSLGVTRVYGYTF TGCGCCAGCAGCCTGGGGGTGACAAGAGTCTATGGCTACACCTTC NA TRBJ1-2 NA TRBV4-1
CASSLRPLKDSPSGNTIYF TGTGCCAGCAGCTTACGGCCTCTGAAGGACAGCCCGTCTGGAAACACCATATATTTT NA TRBJ1-3 NA TRBV11-2